The 29 T cell receptor beta chains in this list originate from one sample, sequenced in a study of T cells in Graves' hyperthyroidism and ophthalmopathy. RNA transcripts gave rise to amplified TCR beta CDR3 regions. Primed by the HTBI set, a first-round RT-PCR was run on the TCR CDR3. Via MiXCR, TCRdb re-called the multiplex PCR reads, giving one row per CDR3 protein. The sample has over 500,000 distinct CDR3 sequences; 14% are singletons. The specimen sequenced was blood. All receptors derive from a woman aged 40 to 49 with Graves' hyperthyroidism.

This clonotype has at least ten counts. The rearrangement links TRBV28 to TRBJ2-7, with 8 bases identical to TRBD1. This CDR3 region has 14 residues. Germline trimming cut 6 bases from V and 1 base from J; bases unmatched to any gene: 5. Looked up from germline, CDR1 is MDHEN and CDR2 is SYDVKM. The CDR3 nucleotides read TGTGCCAGCAGAAGGTACAGGGGGTCCTACGAGCAGTACTTC. It encodes CASRRYRGSYEQYF. Drawing the rest from reference TRBV28 and TRBJ2-7, the complete variable domain is DVKVTQSSRYLVKRTGEKVFLECVQDMDHENMFWYRQDPGLGLRLIYFSYDVKMKEKGDIPEGYSVSREKKERFSLILESASTNQTSMYLCASRRYRGSYEQYFGPGTRLTVT.

This clonotype was seen repeatedly, ten times or more. This chain links TRBV20-1 with TRBJ2-3; D possibly matches TRBD1 or TRBD2 (5 bases each). Germline CDR1 is DFQATT and CDR2 is SNEGSKA (reference sequence). This CDR3 contains 16 residues. Trimming removed 0 bases from V and 1 base from J, with 14 bases in between. The chain's CDR3 is CSARDLGDGGTDTQYF. In nucleotides, the CDR3 is TGCAGTGCTAGAGATCTCGGGGACGGAGGCACAGATACGCAGTATTTT.

This clonotype was recorded at least ten times. The V call is TRBV6-1, the J call TRBJ2-6, with D possibly TRBD2 on 6 matching bases. Trimming removed 6 bases at V and 0 bases at J, with 15 bases between. CDR1 and CDR2 (germline): MNHNS, SASEGT. The CDR3 has 17 amino acids. CDR3 nucleotide sequence: TGTGCCAGCAGCCCCGCGGGGAGCCCCTCTGGGGCCAACGTCCTGACTTTC. This sequence encodes CASSPAGSPSGANVLTF.

This clonotype has just a few counts. This sequence joins TRBV9 and TRBJ1-2, with 8 bases aligning to TRBD1. The CDR3 length is 15 residues. With V trimmed by 3 bases and J by 7 bases, 11 bases remained unmatched. The germline CDR1 and CDR2 sequences are SGDLS and YYNGEE. The CDR3 protein is CASSGGDRSYGGYTF. The CDR3 bases are TGTGCCAGCAGCGGGGGGGACAGGTCGTATGGTGGCTACACCTTC.

This clonotype was recorded many times. The chain carries TRBV6-2 or TRBV6-3 and TRBJ2-1; TRBD1 matches 7 bases. CDR1 and CDR2 (germline): MNHEY, SVGEGT. This CDR3 has 17 amino acids. The ends lost 6 bases at V and 1 base at J; junction bases unmatched: 12. The CDR3 reads CASSQTWTGHSYNEQFF. The DNA of the CDR3 is TGTGCCAGCAGCCAGACCTGGACAGGTCATTCCTACAATGAGCAGTTCTTC.

This clonotype was found many times. The chain employs TRBV5-8 and TRBJ1-1; possibly TRBD1 for D (5 bases). The ends were cut back, 3 bases at V and 0 bases at J, with 12 bases in the middle. Germline V lookup: CDR1 SGHTS, CDR2 YDEGEE. The CDR3 sequence is 15 residues long. In DNA form, the CDR3 reads TGTGCCAGCAGCTCGACGGGACGGCTGAACACTGAAGCTTTCTTT. It is translated as CASSSTGRLNTEAFF.

This clonotype was seen many times. The rearrangement links TRBV7-9 to TRBJ2-1, with a tentative D call TRBD2 (6 bases). The V end lost 5 bases, the J end lost 5 bases, and 16 bases lay between the germline ends. The germline V gene encodes CDR1 SEHNR and CDR2 FQNEAQ (reference sequence). There are 15 residues in the CDR3. Written as DNA, the CDR3 is TGTGCCAGCAGCCGTTGGCGGGGCGGGGACAATGAGCAGTTCTTC. This encodes CASSRWRGGDNEQFF.

The CDR3 region has the DNA TGCAGTGCTGCACCGGGACTAGCGGGCCACGCGAACACCGGGGAGCTGTTTTTT. Amino acid sequence: CSAAPGLAGHANTGELFF. This chain connects TRBV20-1 to TRBJ2-2, with TRBD2 identical over 12 bases. CDR1 and CDR2 from the germline V gene are DFQATT and SNEGSKA (reference sequence). V was clipped by 5 bases and J by 0 bases; unmatched bases: 10. The CDR3 is made up of 18 amino acids.

This rearrangement joins TRBV19 to TRBJ1-1, with 12 bases lining up with TRBD1. Germline loops: CDR1 LNHDA, CDR2 SQIVND (reference sequence). CDR3 length: 15 residues. Trimming at V came to 5 bases and at J to 5 bases, leaving 6 bases not matched to a gene. CDR3 nucleotide sequence: TGTGCCAGTAGTTTGGGACAGGGGGCTTGGACTGAAGCTTTCTTT. This sequence encodes CASSLGQGAWTEAFF.

This clonotype was picked up many times. The rearrangement links TRBV20-1 to TRBJ2-2; perhaps TRBD2 as D (6 bases). V was pared by 7 bases and J by 2 bases, with 11 bases between. The CDR3 spans 13 residues. From germline, CDR1 is DFQATT and CDR2 SNEGSKA (reference sequence). The CDR3 DNA reads as TGCAGTGGCGCGACTAGTAACACCGGGGAGCTGTTTTTT. Protein: CSGATSNTGELFF.

This clonotype appeared many times. This sequence joins TRBV30 and TRBJ2-7, with D hard to call. V was cut by 2 bases and J by 3 bases, with 5 bases left in between. Germline CDR1 reads GTSNPN; CDR2 reads SVGIG (reference sequence). This CDR3 is built from 11 residues. CDR3 protein: CAWSLYYEQYF. The CDR3 DNA follows: TGTGCCTGGAGTCTCTACTACGAGCAGTACTTC.

This clonotype was seen at least ten times. V is TRBV2 and J is TRBJ2-1; D ambiguous. Germline assignment: CDR1 SNHLY and CDR2 FYNNEI. CDR3 length: 12 residues. The V end was cut by 2 bases, the J end by 7 bases, with 6 bases between. The CDR3, as DNA: TGTGCCAGCAGTGAACGTAGGAATGAGCAGTTCTTC. Protein product: CASSERRNEQFF.

This clonotype was detected once. Possible read error: a much larger clone is one base away. The V call is TRBV3-1, the J call TRBJ2-3; TRBD1 agrees at 8 bases. The germline V gene has CDR1 LGHDT and CDR2 YNNKEL (reference sequence). With V trimmed by 4 bases and J by 5 bases, 5 bases remained unmatched. The CDR3 runs 14 residues. CDR3 nucleotide sequence: TGTGCCAGCAGCCCCAGACAGGGGAGAGATACGCAGTATTTT. The encoded protein is CASSPRQGRDTQYF.

V gene TRBV7-9 combines with J gene TRBJ1-1; D gene uncertain. Germline V CDR1 and CDR2: SEHNR, FQNEAQ (reference sequence). The CDR3 has 14 residues. V was cut by 5 bases and J by 5 bases, with 15 bases left in between. CDR3 coding DNA: TGTGCCAGCAGCACACAGCCCCCGGGGACTGAAGCTTTCTTT. Encoded protein: CASSTQPPGTEAFF.

The chain is built from TRBV20-1 and TRBJ2-2, with TRBD1 matching 10 bases. The germline V gene encodes CDR1 DFQATT and CDR2 SNEGSKA (reference sequence). The CDR3 loop spans 15 amino acids. V was clipped by 3 bases and J by 5 bases; unmatched bases: 6. The CDR3 region has the DNA TGCAGTGCTAGCTCCCCGGGACAGGGGACCGGGGAGCTGTTTTTT. Its protein product is CSASSPGQGTGELFF.

This chain joins TRBV7-3 and TRBJ2-2; TRBD1 matches 10 bases. The germline V gene has CDR1 SGHTA and CDR2 FQGTGA. V lost 4 bases to trimming and J lost 4 bases; unmatched junction nucleotides: 3. The CDR3 covers 15 residues. CDR3 amino acids: CASSSRDRGTGELFF. For the CDR3, the DNA is TGTGCCAGCAGCTCTCGGGACAGGGGCACCGGGGAGCTGTTTTTT.

The sample holds a few counts of this clonotype. V and J are TRBV6-1 and TRBJ2-7; D is uncertain. Germline V gene data show CDR1 as MNHNS and CDR2 as SASEGT. This CDR3 comprises 13 residues. V lost 2 bases to trimming and J lost 3 bases, with 8 bases between them. DNA for the CDR3: TGTGCCAGCAGTGAATCCAGTAACTACGAGCAGTACTTC. Translated: CASSESSNYEQYF.

The chain employs TRBV20-1 and TRBJ2-7; 11 bases map to TRBD1. With 0 bases clipped from V and 7 bases from J, the junction kept 8 bases outside the gene matches. This CDR3 has 15 amino acids. From germline, CDR1 is DFQATT and CDR2 SNEGSKA (reference sequence). DNA for the CDR3: TGCAGTGCTAGAGATAGTGGACAGGGGGCAGGTGAGCAGTACTTC. It encodes CSARDSGQGAGEQYF.

The V and J genes are TRBV9 and TRBJ2-3; 9 nucleotides align to TRBD2. Germline loops: CDR1 SGDLS, CDR2 YYNGEE. V gave up 2 bases and J gave up 2 bases; unmatched junction bases: 6. This CDR3 region has 16 residues. In nucleotides, the CDR3 is TGTGCCAGCAGCGTTCCCGGGACTAGCACCACAGATACGCAGTATTTT. It yields the protein CASSVPGTSTTDTQYF.

V usage is TRBV7-9 and J usage is TRBJ1-1, with 8 positions matching TRBD1. After removal of 5 bases from V and 2 bases from J, the junction contained 4 bases not matched to a gene. The CDR3 is 14 residues long. Germline values: CDR1 SEHNR, CDR2 FQNEAQ (reference sequence). CDR3 loop: CASSKGQANTEAFF. In DNA form, the CDR3 reads TGTGCCAGCAGCAAGGGACAGGCAAACACTGAAGCTTTCTTT.

This clonotype has at least ten counts. This chain links TRBV3-1 with TRBJ2-1; no reliable D call. This CDR3 contains 16 residues. Germline CDR1 is LGHDT and CDR2 is YNNKEL (reference sequence). Between the trimmed V and J ends, which lost 1 base and 0 bases, there was a span of 10 bases. DNA of the CDR3: TGTGCCAGCAGCCAAGCGGAAGTACGCTCCTACAATGAGCAGTTCTTC. It translates to CASSQAEVRSYNEQFF.

This chain links TRBV19 with TRBJ2-1, with a weak D call TRBD1 (6 bases). CDR3 length: 12 residues. V was clipped by 4 bases and J by 10 bases, with 11 bases between them. Germline V gene data show CDR1 as LNHDA and CDR2 as SQIVND (reference sequence). The CDR3 coding sequence is TGTGCCAGTAGTACACAGGGAATCGAGCAGTTCTTC. Residues: CASSTQGIEQFF.

Ten or more counts support this clonotype. This sequence joins TRBV2 and TRBJ1-1; D unclear. The CDR3 is 13 amino acids. V was pared by 8 bases and J by 0 bases, with 10 bases between. Germline V gives CDR1 SNHLY, CDR2 FYNNEI. CDR3 sequence (DNA): TGTGCCAGCGCGACGGAAATGAACACTGAAGCTTTCTTT. It is translated as CASATEMNTEAFF.

This clonotype was detected many times. The V call is TRBV6-1, the J call TRBJ1-1, with 8 bases matching TRBD1. CDR3 size: 14 residues. Germline V gene lookup returns CDR1 MNHNS and CDR2 SASEGT. V was clipped by 2 bases and J by 5 bases; unmatched bases: 4. In DNA form, the CDR3 reads TGTGCCAGCAGTGAAAACAGGGGGTTGACTGAAGCTTTCTTT. Its translation is CASSENRGLTEAFF.

This clonotype was picked up many times. In DNA, the CDR3 is TGTGCCAGCAGCCGAGGGGGGGGCGTCCCAGATACGCAGTATTTT. This translates into CASSRGGGVPDTQYF. The chain carries TRBV28 and TRBJ2-3; possibly TRBD2 for D (7 bases). The V gene lost 6 bases and the J gene lost 4 bases, with 17 bases spanning the gap. This CDR3 is built from 15 residues. Germline V gene lookup returns CDR1 MDHEN and CDR2 SYDVKM. The full variable domain, in which reference TRBV28 and TRBJ2-3 provide the parts outside the CDR3, is DVKVTQSSRYLVKRTGEKVFLECVQDMDHENMFWYRQDPGLGLRLIYFSYDVKMKEKGDIPEGYSVSREKKERFSLILESASTNQTSMYLCASSRGGGVPDTQYFGPGTRLTVL.

This chain uses TRBV6-1 with TRBJ2-7; 9 bases are shared with TRBD1. The CDR3 is 13 residues long. Unmatched junction bases numbered 5, after V lost 8 bases and J lost 3 bases. Germline CDR1 MNHNS, CDR2 SASEGT. CDR3 in amino acids: CASGRQGDYEQYF. In DNA form, the CDR3 reads TGTGCCAGCGGCCGACAGGGGGACTACGAGCAGTACTTC.

For this clonotype: One junction end does not reproduce the germline sequence, and a read error may be involved. J is TRBJ2-2 and V is TRBV9, with D perhaps assigned TRBD1 or TRBD2 (5 bases each). Germline assignment: CDR1 SGDLS and CDR2 YYNGEE. This CDR3 has 14 amino acids. In DNA form, the CDR3 reads TGTGCCAGCAGCGTAGACGCCGGGACCGGGGAGCCGTTTTTT. Protein sequence: CASSVDAGTGEPFF. The whole variable domain, remainder taken from reference TRBV9 and TRBJ2-2, is DSGVTQTPKHLITATGQRVTLRCSPRSGDLSVYWYQQSLDQGLQFLIQYYNGEERAKGNILERFSAQQFPDLHSELNLSSLELGDSALYFCASSVDAGTGEPFFGEGSRLTVL.

In its sample, this clonotype was seen many times. The J gene is TRBJ2-7, the V gene TRBV11-2, with TRBD1 as a possible D gene (5 bases). CDR1 and CDR2 from the germline V gene are SGHAT and FQNNGV. V shed 6 bases and J shed 0 bases, with 24 bases lying between them. CDR3 length: 18 amino acids. The CDR3 DNA sequence: TGTGCCAGCAGAAACCCATGGGCAACAGGAGCGAGCTCCTACGAGCAGTACTTC. Translated: CASRNPWATGASSYEQYF.

This clonotype has ten or more counts. The V and J genes are TRBV19 and TRBJ1-5; D is perhaps TRBD1 (5 bases). This CDR3 has 15 amino acids. From germline, CDR1 is LNHDA and CDR2 SQIVND (reference sequence). V lost 3 bases, J lost 7 bases, and 16 bases lay in between. The CDR3 nucleotides are TGTGCCAGTAGTATGGGTCAGGGTTTTCGGCAGCCCCAGCATTTT. Translating gives CASSMGQGFRQPQHF.